The source of this TCR beta chain is a study of regulatory T cells in long-lasting Graves disease. Turning to the study itself: Persistence in Graves' disease denoted antithyroid drug use beyond 5 years alongside positive TSH receptor antibodies. General study findings and limits: Persistent disease preferred TRBV28, TRBJ1-2 and TRBJ2-5; new disease, TRBV20-1 and TRBJ2-1. Fewer public clonotypes were shared by new patients (roughly 970) than by persistent patients (around 2,900).

iRepertoire HTBI primers and Arm-PCR of CDR3 regions built TCR beta libraries. TCRdb independently ran MiXCR on the multiplex PCR reads; one entry per CDR3 protein. The sample consists of about 470,000 distinct CDR3 sequences, around 21% of them appearing once. Time point here: persistent/refractory GD, antithyroid drugs over 5 years with positive TRAb. TCR sequences were obtained from RNA taken from PBMCs. In this sample, this clonotype turned up many times. Its specificity is not known. With V trimmed by 6 bases and J by 7 bases, 12 bases remained unmatched. Germline-derived CDR1 and CDR2 are MDHEN and SYDVKM. The CDR3 loop spans 15 amino acids.

This material consisted of peripheral blood mononuclear cells (PBMCs), taken when the disease was refractory, from a patient treated with antithyroid drugs. This TCR came from a female donor with Graves disease. This sequence joins TRBV28 and TRBJ1-5, with 7 bases fitting TRBD1. CDR3 DNA: TGTGCCAGCAGCAGAACGGGACAGACGCGGCAGCCCCAGCATTTT. Translated, it gives CASSRTGQTRQPQHF.